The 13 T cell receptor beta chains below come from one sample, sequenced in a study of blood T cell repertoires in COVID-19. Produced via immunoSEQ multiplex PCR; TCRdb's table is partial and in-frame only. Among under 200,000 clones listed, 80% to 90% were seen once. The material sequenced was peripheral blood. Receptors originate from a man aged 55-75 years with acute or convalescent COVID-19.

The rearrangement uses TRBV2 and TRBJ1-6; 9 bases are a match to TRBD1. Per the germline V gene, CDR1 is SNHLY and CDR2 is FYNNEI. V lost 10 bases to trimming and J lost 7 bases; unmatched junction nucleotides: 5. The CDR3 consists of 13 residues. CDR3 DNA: TGTGCCACCCACGGGACAGGGAATTCACCCCTCCACTTT. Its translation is CATHGTGNSPLHF.

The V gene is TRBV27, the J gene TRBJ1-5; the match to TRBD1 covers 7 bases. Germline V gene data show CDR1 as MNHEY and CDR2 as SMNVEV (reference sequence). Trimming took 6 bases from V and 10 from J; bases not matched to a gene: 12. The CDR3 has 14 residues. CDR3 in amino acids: CASRPDRARGPQHF. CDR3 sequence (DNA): TGTGCCAGCAGACCCGACAGGGCCCGGGGTCCCCAGCATTTT.

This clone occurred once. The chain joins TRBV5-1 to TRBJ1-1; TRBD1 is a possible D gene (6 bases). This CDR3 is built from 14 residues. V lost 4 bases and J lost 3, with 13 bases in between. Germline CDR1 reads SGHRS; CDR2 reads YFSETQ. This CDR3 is CASSVQGWDTEAFF. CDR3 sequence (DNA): TGCGCCAGCAGCGTACAGGGTTGGGACACTGAAGCTTTCTTT.

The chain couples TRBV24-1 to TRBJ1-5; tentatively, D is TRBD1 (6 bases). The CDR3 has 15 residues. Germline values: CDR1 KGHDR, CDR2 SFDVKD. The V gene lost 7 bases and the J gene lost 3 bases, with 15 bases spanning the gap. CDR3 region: CATSSGRGFNQPQHF. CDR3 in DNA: TGTGCCACCAGCTCGGGAAGGGGGTTCAATCAGCCCCAGCATTTT.

The CDR3 spells CASSTARERHQSQPQHF. For the CDR3, the DNA is TGTGCCAGCAGCACAGCCCGGGAGCGACATCAGAGTCAGCCCCAGCATTTT. The chain couples TRBV7-8 to TRBJ1-5; D gene unclear. This CDR3 has 17 amino acids. The V and J ends lost 5 bases and 6 bases respectively, with 23 bases between them. Germline CDR1 SGHVS, CDR2 FQNEAQ.

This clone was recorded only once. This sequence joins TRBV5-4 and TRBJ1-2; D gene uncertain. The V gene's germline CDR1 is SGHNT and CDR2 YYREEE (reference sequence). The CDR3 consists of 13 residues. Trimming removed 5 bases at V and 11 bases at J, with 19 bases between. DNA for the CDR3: TGTGCCAGCAGTTTTACCCGGGAACCGCGGTACACCTTC. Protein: CASSFTREPRYTF.

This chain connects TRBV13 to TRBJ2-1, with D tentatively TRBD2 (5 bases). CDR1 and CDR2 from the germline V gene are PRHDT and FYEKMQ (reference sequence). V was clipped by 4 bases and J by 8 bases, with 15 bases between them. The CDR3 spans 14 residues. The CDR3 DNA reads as TGTGCCAGCAGCTCCCCGCCCGGGGAAGATGAGCAGTTCTTC. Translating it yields CASSSPPGEDEQFF. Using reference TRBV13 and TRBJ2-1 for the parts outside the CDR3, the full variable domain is AAGVIQSPRHLIKEKRETATLKCYPIPRHDTVYWYQQGPGQDPQFLISFYEKMQSDKGSIPDRFSAQQFSDYHSELNMSSLELGDSALYFCASSSPPGEDEQFFGPGTRLTVL.

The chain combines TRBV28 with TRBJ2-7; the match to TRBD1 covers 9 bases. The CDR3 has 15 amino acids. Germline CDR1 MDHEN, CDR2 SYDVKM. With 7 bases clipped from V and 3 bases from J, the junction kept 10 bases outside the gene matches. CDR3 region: CASTLSGTGIYEQYF. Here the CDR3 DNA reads TGTGCCAGCACCTTATCCGGGACAGGGATCTACGAGCAGTACTTC.

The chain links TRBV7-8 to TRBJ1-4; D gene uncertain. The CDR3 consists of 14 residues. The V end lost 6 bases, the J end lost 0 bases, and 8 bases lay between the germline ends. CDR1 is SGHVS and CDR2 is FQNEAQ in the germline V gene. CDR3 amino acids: CASRSSATNEKLFF. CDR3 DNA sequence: TGTGCCAGCAGGTCGTCGGCAACTAATGAAAAACTGTTTTTT. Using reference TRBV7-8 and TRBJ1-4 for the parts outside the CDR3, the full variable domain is GAGVSQSPRYKVAKRGQDVALRCDPISGHVSLFWYQQALGQGPEFLTYFQNEAQLDKSGLPSDRFFAERPEGSVSTLKIQRTQQEDSAVYLCASRSSATNEKLFFGSGTQLSVL.

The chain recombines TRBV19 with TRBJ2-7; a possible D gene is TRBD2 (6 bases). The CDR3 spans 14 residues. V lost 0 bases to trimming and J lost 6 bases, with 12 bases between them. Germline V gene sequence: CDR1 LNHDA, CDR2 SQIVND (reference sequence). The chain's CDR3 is CASSIEAGTGEQYF. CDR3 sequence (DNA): TGTGCCAGTAGTATAGAGGCAGGGACTGGCGAGCAGTACTTC.

Here the CDR3 DNA reads TGTGCCAGTAGAGGGCTATACGCGAGCAGGGATGCAAATGAGCAGTTCTTC. Translation gives CASRGLYASRDANEQFF. The chain recombines TRBV19 with TRBJ2-1; D is perhaps TRBD1 (5 bases). The CDR3 runs to 17 residues. Per the germline V gene, CDR1 is LNHDA and CDR2 is SQIVND (reference sequence). Between the trimmed V and J ends, which lost 6 bases and 7 bases, there was a span of 25 bases.

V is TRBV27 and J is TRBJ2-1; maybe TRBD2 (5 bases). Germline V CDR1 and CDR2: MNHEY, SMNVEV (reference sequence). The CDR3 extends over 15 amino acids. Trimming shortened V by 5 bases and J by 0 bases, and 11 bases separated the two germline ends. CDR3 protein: CASSRGRSSYNEQFF. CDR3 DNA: TGTGCCAGCAGTCGCGGGCGAAGCTCCTACAATGAGCAGTTCTTC.

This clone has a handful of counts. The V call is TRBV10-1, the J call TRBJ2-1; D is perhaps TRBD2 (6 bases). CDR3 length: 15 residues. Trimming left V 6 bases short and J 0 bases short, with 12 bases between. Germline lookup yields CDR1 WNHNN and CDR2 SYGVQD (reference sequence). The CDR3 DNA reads TGCGCCAGCAGACCCGACGGGGGCTCCTACAATGAGCAGTTCTTC. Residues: CASRPDGGSYNEQFF.